There are a few counts of the clone carrying this T cell receptor (beta chain). Its antigen is not identified. This specimen comes from a study of metastatic and nonmetastatic thyroid tumors. On the study more broadly: Repertoire comparison spanned blood and tumor or nodule tissue of malignant and benign thyroid patients.

Study-wide findings and caveats: A significant increase in TCR beta diversity was reportedly seen in malignant thyroid tumors relative to benign nodules, in blood and tumor.

In the original analysis: It was from CDR3 differences across clinicopathological groups that a distant-metastasis classifier for papillary thyroid cancer was built. TCRdb ran MiXCR on the PCR reads. The V and J calls, along with clone size, are taken from TCRdb and not from the paper's own processing. The table lists around 7,800 clones, 28% of them singletons. The germline V gene has CDR1 MNHNS and CDR2 SASEGT. J gave up 3 bases and V 10 bases, and 15 bases lay outside the gene matches. The CDR3 consists of 16 residues. Every patient underwent thyroid surgery untreated. The sequencing input was adjacent normal tissue. The chain combines TRBV6-1 with TRBJ1-2; 9 bases agree with TRBD1. The TCR sequence derives from a male donor with papillary thyroid cancer or a benign thyroid nodule (not recorded which). Some clones in this sample may be carry-over from other donors' samples. For the CDR3, the DNA is TGTGCCACCCACTATGGGGCCGGGACAGGGTACTATGGCTACACCTTC. As protein: CATHYGAGTGYYGYTF.